This TCR beta chain comes out of a study of T-cell memory formation after mild COVID-19. TCRdb used MiXCR to reprocess the 5' RACE reads, holding one entry per CDR3 protein. The profile shows about 500,000 distinct CDR3 sequences, just over 20% of them singletons. CDR1 is MNHEY, CDR2 SVGAGI, per germline. This CDR3 has 15 amino acids. V lost 6 bases and J 2 bases, leaving 15 bases between the germline ends. Study findings and constraints: Shrinking CD4+ clones were chiefly CM and EM; CD8+ ones were chiefly EMRA.

On this clonotype itself: Its target is not known.

The chain combines TRBV6-5 with TRBJ2-3; tentative D call: TRBD1 (5 bases). The specimen sequenced was PBMCs or a T cell subset sorted from them (not recorded which). The receptor was derived from an adult woman who had mild COVID-19 (a few samples of this study predate the infection). Cell type and time point are not known. CDR3 protein: CASSPTVLFTDTQYF. The DNA for the CDR3 is TGTGCCAGCAGCCCGACAGTTCTTTTCACAGATACGCAGTATTTT.